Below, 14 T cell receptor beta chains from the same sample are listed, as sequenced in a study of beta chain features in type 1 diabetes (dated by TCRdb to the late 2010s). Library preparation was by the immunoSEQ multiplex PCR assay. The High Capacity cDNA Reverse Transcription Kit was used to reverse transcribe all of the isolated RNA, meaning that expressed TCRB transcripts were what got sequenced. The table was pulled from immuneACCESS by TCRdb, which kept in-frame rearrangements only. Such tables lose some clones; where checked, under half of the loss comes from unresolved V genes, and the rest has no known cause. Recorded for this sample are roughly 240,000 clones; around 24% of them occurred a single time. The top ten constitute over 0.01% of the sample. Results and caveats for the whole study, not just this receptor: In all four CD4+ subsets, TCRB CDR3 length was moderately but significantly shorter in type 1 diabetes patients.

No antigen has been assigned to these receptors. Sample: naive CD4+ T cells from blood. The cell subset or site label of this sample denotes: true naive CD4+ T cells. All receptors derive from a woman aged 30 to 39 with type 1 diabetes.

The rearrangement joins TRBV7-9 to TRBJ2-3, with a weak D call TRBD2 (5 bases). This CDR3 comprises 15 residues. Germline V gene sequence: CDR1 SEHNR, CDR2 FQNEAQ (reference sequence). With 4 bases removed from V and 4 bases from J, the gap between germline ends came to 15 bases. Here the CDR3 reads CASSSPRLAADTQYF. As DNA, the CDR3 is TGTGCCAGCAGCTCTCCCCGGCTAGCCGCAGATACGCAGTATTTT.

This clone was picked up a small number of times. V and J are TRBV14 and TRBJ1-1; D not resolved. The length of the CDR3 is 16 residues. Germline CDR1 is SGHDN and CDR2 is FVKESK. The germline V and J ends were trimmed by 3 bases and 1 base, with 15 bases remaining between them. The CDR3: CASSHLSGSQNTEAFF. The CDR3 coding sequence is TGTGCCAGCAGCCACCTATCCGGGAGTCAGAACACTGAAGCTTTCTTT.

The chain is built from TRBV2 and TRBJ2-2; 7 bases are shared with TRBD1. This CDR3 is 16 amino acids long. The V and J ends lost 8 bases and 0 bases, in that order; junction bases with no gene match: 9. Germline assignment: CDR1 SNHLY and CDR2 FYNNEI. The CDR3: CASGPLQGSNTGELFF. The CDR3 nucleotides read TGTGCCAGCGGTCCCTTACAGGGGTCGAACACCGGGGAGCTGTTTTTT.

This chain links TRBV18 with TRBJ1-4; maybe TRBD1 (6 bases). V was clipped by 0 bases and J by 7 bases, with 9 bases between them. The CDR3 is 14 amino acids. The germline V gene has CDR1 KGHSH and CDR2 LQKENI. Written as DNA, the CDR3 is TGTGCCAGCTCACCACCGACAGGTCGTGAAAAACTGTTTTTT. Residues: CASSPPTGREKLFF.

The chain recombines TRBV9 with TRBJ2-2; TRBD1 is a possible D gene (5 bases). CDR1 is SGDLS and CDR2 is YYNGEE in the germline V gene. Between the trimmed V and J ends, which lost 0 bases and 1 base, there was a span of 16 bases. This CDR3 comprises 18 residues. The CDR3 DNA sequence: TGTGCCAGCAGCGTAGTCGGCAGGGCGGAGAAGAACACCGGGGAGCTGTTTTTT. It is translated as CASSVVGRAEKNTGELFF.

CDR3 bases: TGTGCCAGCAGCTCTTATATGGACAGGCGAGAGACCCAGTACTTC. Protein: CASSSYMDRRETQYF. The chain has TRBV7-2 and TRBJ2-5; 7 bases line up with TRBD1. The CDR3 sequence is 15 residues long. V gave up 4 bases and J gave up 4 bases; unmatched junction bases: 9. CDR1 and CDR2 from the germline V gene are SGHTA and FQGNSA.

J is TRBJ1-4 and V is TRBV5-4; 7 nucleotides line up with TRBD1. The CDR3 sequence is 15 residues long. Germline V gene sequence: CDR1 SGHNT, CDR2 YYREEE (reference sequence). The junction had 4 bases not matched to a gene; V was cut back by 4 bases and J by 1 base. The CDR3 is CASSADRETNEKLFF. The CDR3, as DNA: TGTGCCAGCAGCGCTGACAGGGAAACTAATGAAAAACTGTTTTTT.

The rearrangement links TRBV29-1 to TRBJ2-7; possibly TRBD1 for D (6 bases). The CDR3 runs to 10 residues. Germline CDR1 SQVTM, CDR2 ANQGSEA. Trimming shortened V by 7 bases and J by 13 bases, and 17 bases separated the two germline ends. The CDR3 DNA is TGCAGCGGGAAGGACAGATTGAAATACTTC. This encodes CSGKDRLKYF.

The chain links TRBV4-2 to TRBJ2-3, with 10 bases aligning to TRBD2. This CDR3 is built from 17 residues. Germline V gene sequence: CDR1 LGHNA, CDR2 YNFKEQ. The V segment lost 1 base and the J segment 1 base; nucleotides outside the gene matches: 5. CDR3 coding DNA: TGTGCCAGCAGCCAAGTCGAACTAGCGGGGCGCACAGATACGCAGTATTTT. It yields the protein CASSQVELAGRTDTQYF.

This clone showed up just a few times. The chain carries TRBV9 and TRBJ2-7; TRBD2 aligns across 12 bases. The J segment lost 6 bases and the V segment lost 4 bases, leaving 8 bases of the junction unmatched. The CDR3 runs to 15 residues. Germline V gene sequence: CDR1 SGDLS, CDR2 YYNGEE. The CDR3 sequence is CASSPLAGGPGEQYF. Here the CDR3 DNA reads TGTGCCAGCAGCCCTCTAGCGGGAGGGCCGGGCGAGCAGTACTTC.

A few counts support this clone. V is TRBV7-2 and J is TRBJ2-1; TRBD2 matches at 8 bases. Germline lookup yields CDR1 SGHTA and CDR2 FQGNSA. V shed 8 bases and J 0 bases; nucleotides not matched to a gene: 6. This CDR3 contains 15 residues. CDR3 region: CASSWTSFSYNEQFF. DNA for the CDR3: TGTGCCAGCTCCTGGACTAGCTTCTCCTACAATGAGCAGTTCTTC.

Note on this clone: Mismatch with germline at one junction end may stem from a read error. CDR3: CASSFDNEETQYF. In DNA form, the CDR3 reads TGTGCTAGCAGTTTTGACAATGAAGAGACCCAGTACTTC. This rearrangement joins TRBV7-7 to TRBJ2-5; D is unclear. This CDR3 has 13 residues. Germline CDR1 SSHAT, CDR2 FNYEAQ (reference sequence).

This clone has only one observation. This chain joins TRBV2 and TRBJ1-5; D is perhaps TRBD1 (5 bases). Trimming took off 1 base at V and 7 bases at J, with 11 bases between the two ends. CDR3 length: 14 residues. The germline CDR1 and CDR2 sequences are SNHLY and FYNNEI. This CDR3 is CASSEEGLGQPQHF. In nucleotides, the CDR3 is TGTGCCAGCAGTGAAGAGGGACTCGGACAGCCCCAGCATTTT.

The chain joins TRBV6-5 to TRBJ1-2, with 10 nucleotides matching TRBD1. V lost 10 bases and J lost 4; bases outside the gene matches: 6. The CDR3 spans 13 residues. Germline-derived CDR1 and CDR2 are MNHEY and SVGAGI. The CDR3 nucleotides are TGTGCCACTGGACAGGGGGTCTCCTATGGCTACACCTTC. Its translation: CATGQGVSYGYTF.